This T cell receptor beta chain was obtained from a study of early T cells in non-severe SARS-CoV-2 infection (dated by TCRdb to the early 2020s). Turning to the overall study: TCR sequencing used bulk RNA from unsorted whole blood, so alpha and beta chains could not be paired. The study at large found these results: VDJdb matching was skewed toward anti-spike CD8 responses and likely underestimated virus-specific expansions, missing private and CD4 specificities.

The germline V gene (reference sequence) supplies CDR1 LNHDA and CDR2 SQIVND. Reading from cysteine to phenylalanine, the CDR3 counts 14 amino acids. The sequence is cut down to CDR3 DNA, 42 bases in frame from base 1. V sheds 7 bases and J sheds 0 bases, leaving 10 bases between their ends. This clonotype has only a few counts. Its antigen remains undetermined. Nothing much larger sits one base from this clone, and base qualities are not available. This was a case-control study nested in a cohort of healthcare workers in London, UK, who had nasopharyngeal swab PCR tests and blood samples taken every week. Healthcare workers were recruited between 23 and 31 March 2020, during the week of the UK lockdown, and were followed weekly for up to about 16 weeks. The library was built by means of 5' RACE. Sequenced using a NextSeq 500. The TCR library protocol attached unique molecular identifiers to individual cDNA molecules to correct for sequencing error and PCR bias. Both TCR alpha and beta chains were sequenced, and tight co-correlation was observed between alpha and beta sequence abundances in each sample. The source study handled its data this way. Decombinator V4 was used to annotate the V gene, J gene and CDR3 of the TCR sequences. TCRs were defined as expanded if a significant change between any two time points was detected under a Poisson model with p below 0.0001. TCR abundances were normalised to the total number of TCRs sequenced in each sample and reported as counts per million. TRAV1-2 paired with TRAJ12, TRAJ20 or TRAJ33 defined MAIT TCRs, while TRAV10 paired with TRAJ18 defined iNKT TCRs. VDJdb, accessed on 1 November 2021, was searched for TCRs annotated for CMV, EBV and SARS-CoV-2, and TCRs annotated for more than one antigen were excluded. The public reads were reprocessed in TCRdb via fastp at Q25 and MiXCR, keeping in-frame beta chains. Rows are unified per CDR3 protein, each entry keeping the most common DNA and genes. What appears here as the V and J calls and clone size reflects TCRdb's work, not the paper's. This sample comprises roughly 63,000 distinct CDR3 sequences, around 12% of them detected only once. 0.95% to 1.5% of the sample is taken by the ten largest.

The receptor chain draws on TRBV19 and TRBJ2-1, with the identity of the D gene unclear. The source is an adult who was a healthcare worker with PCR-confirmed SARS-CoV-2 infection or an uninfected control (not recorded which). The donor label of this sample is uncertain. The sample here was whole blood, taken at baseline. The DNA sequence is given as TGTGCCAGTACAGCAGCGTACTCCTACAATGAGCAGTTCTTC. The resulting protein is CASTAAYSYNEQFF.